Sequencing of this TCR beta chain was carried out in a study of graft-versus-host responses after intestinal transplantation. In the study overall: Transplantation in recipients was multivisceral, liver-intestinal, or isolated intestinal.

From the graft tissue, intraepithelial and lamina propria lymphocytes were released through processing. Produced via immunoSEQ multiplex PCR; TCRdb's table is partial and in-frame only. Here the sample spans about 30,000 clones, approximately 80% being singletons. As for this clone: The antigen is undetermined.

Germline CDR1 is MNHEY and CDR2 is SMNVEV (reference sequence). Trimming pared 1 base from V and 2 bases from J, leaving 6 bases between. The CDR3 loop spans 14 amino acids. Whole-study findings and limits: Graft-donor T cell macrochimerism in patients accompanied high graft-versus-host to host-versus-graft clonal ratios in allografts.

The sample consisted of ileum tissue, taken 98 days after intestinal transplantation. The source of this sequence is a human patient who received an intestinal transplant, so some T cells may come from the graft donor. The V gene is TRBV27, the J gene TRBJ1-5, with D hard to call. CDR3 nucleotides: TGTGCCAGCAGTTTATACGGGGGCAATCAGCCCCAGCATTTT. It yields the protein CASSLYGGNQPQHF.